This record looks at one T cell receptor beta chain sequence and its context. Antigen: not known. The record originates from a study of T cells in Graves' hyperthyroidism and ophthalmopathy. Study outcomes and limitations: Through a model of 13 V-J features, ophthalmopathy was separated from stable hyperthyroidism.

Authors of the study amplified TCR beta CDR3 regions from RNA transcripts. A first-round RT-PCR of the TCR CDR3 used the HTBI primer set. Each CDR3 protein is one row after TCRdb ran MiXCR on the multiplex PCR reads. The sample has some 370,000 distinct CDR3 sequences, 11% to 15% seen once. The origin of this receptor is a middle-aged man with Graves' ophthalmopathy. The sample was blood.

Here the CDR3 reads CSASLSGGLGGSGELFF. CDR3 in DNA: TGCAGTGCTTCCCTTAGCGGGGGGCTCGGGGGATCTGGGGAGCTGTTTTTT. This chain uses TRBV20-1 with TRBJ2-2; 10 positions agree with TRBD2. The CDR3 contains 17 residues. With 5 bases clipped from V and 8 bases from J, the junction kept 17 bases outside the gene matches. CDR1 is DFQATT, CDR2 SNEGSKA, per germline (reference sequence).